This entry lists 28 T cell receptor beta chains sequenced from one sample in a study of lymphopenia after photon versus proton radiotherapy. The repertoire was sequenced with immunoSEQ multiplex PCR; TCRdb's copy has only in-frame clones and lacks some. The table includes more than 70,000 clones, around 88% detected once. The sequencing used peripheral blood, collected from a patient treated with proton-based radiotherapy. The receptor set was obtained from a man between 60 and 75 years old with pancreatic cancer.

The rearrangement joins TRBV28 to TRBJ1-2; no definite D call. With 6 bases removed from V and 2 bases from J, the gap between germline ends came to 7 bases. This CDR3 contains 12 residues. Germline CDR1 MDHEN, CDR2 SYDVKM. This CDR3 reads CASSLFNYGYTF. The CDR3 DNA reads TGTGCCAGCAGCCTATTCAACTATGGCTACACCTTC.

This clone was detected a few times. The chain combines TRBV5-4 with TRBJ2-5, with D maybe TRBD1 (7 bases). CDR1 SGHNT and CDR2 YYREEE come from the germline V gene (reference sequence). The CDR3 has 15 amino acids. The V end lost 3 bases, the J end lost 5 bases, and 17 bases lay between the germline ends. The chain's CDR3 is CASSSQGTAGETQYF. The CDR3 DNA sequence: TGTGCCAGCAGCTCACAGGGGACAGCGGGCGAGACCCAGTACTTC.

This chain connects TRBV28 to TRBJ1-2; TRBD1 matches at 10 bases. CDR3 length: 14 residues. Trimming removed 7 bases from V and 7 bases from J; junction bases left unmatched: 9. Germline lookup yields CDR1 MDHEN and CDR2 SYDVKM. CDR3 loop: CASILDRGRAGYTF. In DNA form, the CDR3 reads TGTGCCAGCATCCTCGACAGGGGGCGGGCTGGCTACACCTTC.

The rearrangement joins TRBV28 to TRBJ1-2; D gene uncertain. Germline V lookup: CDR1 MDHEN, CDR2 SYDVKM. The CDR3 is 11 amino acids. The V end lost 6 bases, the J end lost 7 bases, and 9 bases lay between the germline ends. CDR3 sequence reads: CASRATFGYTF. CDR3 nucleotides: TGTGCCAGCAGGGCGACCTTTGGCTACACCTTC.

The rearrangement links TRBV7-9 to TRBJ1-1; D might be TRBD1 (6 bases). The CDR3 loop spans 13 amino acids. Germline V gene lookup returns CDR1 SEHNR and CDR2 FQNEAQ (reference sequence). The V and J ends lost 0 bases and 5 bases respectively, with 7 bases between them. CDR3 loop: CASSLAGATEAFF. The CDR3 DNA sequence: TGTGCCAGCAGCTTAGCGGGGGCAACTGAAGCTTTCTTT. The complete variable domain, with remaining parts taken from reference TRBV7-9 and TRBJ1-1, reads DTGVSQNPRHKITKRGQNVTFRCDPISEHNRLYWYRQTLGQGPEFLTYFQNEAQLEKSRLLSDRFSAERPKGSFSTLEIQRTEQGDSAMYLCASSLAGATEAFFGQGTRLTVV.

This rearrangement joins TRBV19 to TRBJ2-4; 13 nucleotides line up with TRBD2. In germline, CDR1 is LNHDA, CDR2 SQIVND (reference sequence). This CDR3 is 16 amino acids long. The V segment lost 3 bases and the J segment 7 bases; nucleotides outside the gene matches: 6. DNA for the CDR3: TGTGCCAGTAGTATGGTACTAGCGGGAGGGAGTAACATTCAGTACTTC. It is translated as CASSMVLAGGSNIQYF.

The chain employs TRBV7-6 and TRBJ2-3; D remains unclear. This CDR3 is built from 16 residues. V shed 0 bases and J shed 2 bases, with 12 bases lying between them. Germline CDR1 SGHVS, CDR2 FNYEAQ. CDR3 region: CASSLAPSGSTDTQYF. The DNA of the CDR3 is TGTGCCAGCAGCTTAGCGCCGTCCGGATCCACAGATACGCAGTATTTT.

J is TRBJ1-4 and V is TRBV6-5; perhaps TRBD1 as D (6 bases). The germline V gene encodes CDR1 MNHEY and CDR2 SVGAGI. There are 15 residues in the CDR3. The germline V and J ends were trimmed by 0 bases and 8 bases, with 13 bases remaining between them. The CDR3: CASSYSTRGHEKLFF. The CDR3 nucleotides are TGTGCCAGCAGTTACTCGACCAGGGGACACGAAAAACTGTTTTTT.

V is TRBV7-3 and J is TRBJ2-1; TRBD2 matches 8 bases. The junction had 8 bases not matched to a gene; V was cut back by 5 bases and J by 5 bases. In germline, CDR1 is SGHTA, CDR2 FQGTGA. This CDR3 has 15 residues. CDR3 protein: CASSSVGLGNNEQFF. In DNA form, the CDR3 reads TGTGCCAGCAGCAGTGTGGGACTAGGTAACAATGAGCAGTTCTTC.

In this sample, this clone turned up a few times. The chain uses TRBV28 and TRBJ1-5, with D possibly TRBD1 on 5 matching bases. The CDR3 has 18 residues. Looked up from germline, CDR1 is MDHEN and CDR2 is SYDVKM. Trimming removed 6 bases from V and 4 bases from J, with 25 bases in between. The CDR3 bases are TGTGCCAGCAGGCGGAATCGAGGCGTCCCTGGGGGGAATCAGCCCCAGCATTTT. Residues: CASRRNRGVPGGNQPQHF.

V and J are TRBV7-3 and TRBJ2-1; 13 bases fit TRBD2. The germline gives CDR1 SGHTA, CDR2 FQGTGA. Trimming cost V 4 bases and J 2 bases; bases outside gene matches: 2. The CDR3 extends over 16 amino acids. The CDR3 loop reads CASSSGLAGPYNEQFF. CDR3 DNA: TGTGCCAGCAGCTCGGGACTAGCGGGACCCTACAATGAGCAGTTCTTC.

The chain carries TRBV5-5 and TRBJ1-1; D gene uncertain. CDR3 length: 13 amino acids. Between the trimmed V and J ends, which lost 2 bases and 6 bases, there was a span of 11 bases. The germline CDR1 and CDR2 sequences are SGHKS and YYEKEE (reference sequence). Here the CDR3 DNA reads TGTGCCAGCAGCTTCGGAGAAACATCTGAAGCTTTCTTT. Translated, it gives CASSFGETSEAFF.

The chain links TRBV5-4 to TRBJ1-2; D is perhaps TRBD1 (6 bases). The V gene lost 2 bases and the J gene lost 6 bases, with 14 bases spanning the gap. Germline V gene data show CDR1 as SGHNT and CDR2 as YYREEE (reference sequence). The CDR3 contains 14 residues. The CDR3 coding sequence is TGTGCCAGCAGCTTATGGCACAGGGAGGATGGCTACACCTTC. Its protein product is CASSLWHREDGYTF.

The chain links TRBV5-1 to TRBJ1-1, with D perhaps TRBD1 (5 bases). Per the germline V gene, CDR1 is SGHRS and CDR2 is YFSETQ. Trimming pared 3 bases from V and 4 bases from J, leaving 10 bases between. The CDR3 is 13 amino acids. The DNA for the CDR3 is TGCGCCAGCAGCTGGGAGGGGACCACTGAAGCTTTCTTT. Translation: CASSWEGTTEAFF.

This clone showed up just a few times. The rearrangement links TRBV7-8 to TRBJ2-3; 13 nucleotides align to TRBD2. This CDR3 spans 20 amino acids. The J segment lost 1 base and the V segment lost 4 bases, leaving 14 bases of the junction unmatched. From germline, CDR1 is SGHVS and CDR2 FQNEAQ. The CDR3 is CASSWTVGLAGVGGTDTQYF. CDR3 nucleotide sequence: TGTGCCAGCAGCTGGACAGTCGGACTAGCGGGAGTCGGGGGCACAGATACGCAGTATTTT.

V is TRBV7-3 and J is TRBJ2-2, with D possibly being TRBD1 (5 bases). The germline V gene encodes CDR1 SGHTA and CDR2 FQGTGA. The CDR3 contains 13 residues. V lost 3 bases and J lost 4, with 6 bases in between. This chain's CDR3 is CASSFRVTGELFF. CDR3 bases: TGTGCCAGCAGCTTCAGGGTCACCGGGGAGCTGTTTTTT.

This clone has more than one count but fewer than ten. The rearrangement joins TRBV28 to TRBJ1-3; D is unclear. The length of the CDR3 is 16 residues. V was pared by 3 bases and J by 1 base, with 13 bases between. CDR1 and CDR2 from the germline V gene are MDHEN and SYDVKM. The CDR3 reads CASSLGLSRSGNTIYF. The CDR3 DNA reads as TGTGCCAGCAGTTTGGGCCTCTCGAGATCTGGAAACACCATATATTTT.

This clone appeared once. The V call is TRBV28, the J call TRBJ2-1, with D possibly TRBD2 on 5 matching bases. The CDR3 consists of 15 residues. CDR1 is MDHEN, CDR2 SYDVKM, per germline. V was clipped by 2 bases and J by 0 bases, with 8 bases between them. This chain's CDR3 is CASSLISASYNEQFF. CDR3 DNA: TGTGCCAGCAGTTTAATTAGCGCCTCCTACAATGAGCAGTTCTTC. Looking up the rest from reference TRBV28 and TRBJ2-1 gives the full variable domain: DVKVTQSSRYLVKRTGEKVFLECVQDMDHENMFWYRQDPGLGLRLIYFSYDVKMKEKGDIPEGYSVSREKKERFSLILESASTNQTSMYLCASSLISASYNEQFFGPGTRLTVL.

V gene TRBV19 combines with J gene TRBJ2-1, with 8 bases that match TRBD2. J lost 4 bases, V lost 3 bases, and 5 bases had no gene match. Looked up from germline, CDR1 is LNHDA and CDR2 is SQIVND (reference sequence). CDR3 length: 15 residues. Here the CDR3 DNA reads TGTGCCAGTAGTATCAGCGGGAGTCCTTACAATGAGCAGTTCTTC. It codes for CASSISGSPYNEQFF.

V gene TRBV2 combines with J gene TRBJ2-3, with 14 nucleotides matching TRBD2. The CDR3 is 14 residues long. From germline, CDR1 is SNHLY and CDR2 FYNNEI. V shed 11 bases, J shed 4 bases, and the junction held 5 bases outside the gene matches. This CDR3 reads CARGLAGGADTQYF. Here the CDR3 DNA reads TGTGCCCGAGGACTAGCGGGAGGAGCAGATACGCAGTATTTT.

The gene calls are TRBV9 and TRBJ2-3; D is unresolved. CDR3 length equals 13 residues. The V end lost 0 bases, the J end lost 6 bases, and 8 bases lay between the germline ends. CDR1 is SGDLS and CDR2 is YYNGEE in the germline V gene. DNA of the CDR3: TGTGCCAGCAGCGTAGGGGAACCCGATACGCAGTATTTT. Its protein is CASSVGEPDTQYF.

The chain links TRBV5-4 to TRBJ2-1, with D unresolved. This CDR3 has 16 amino acids. Germline CDR1 reads SGHNT; CDR2 reads YYREEE (reference sequence). Trimming removed 0 bases from V and 0 bases from J, with 10 bases in between. CDR3 sequence reads: CASSLARESSYNEQFF. The CDR3 DNA reads as TGTGCCAGCAGCTTGGCTCGCGAGAGCTCCTACAATGAGCAGTTCTTC.

CDR3 protein: CAWTSGLLNTGELFF. CDR3 bases: TGTGCCTGGACCTCTGGACTCTTGAACACCGGGGAGCTGTTTTTT. The V call is TRBV30, the J call TRBJ2-2, with D maybe TRBD2 (5 bases). The CDR3 runs to 15 residues. Per germline, CDR1 GTSNPN and CDR2 SVGIG (reference sequence). V dropped 4 bases and J dropped 1 base, with 13 bases sitting between them.

V is TRBV15 and J is TRBJ2-7, with D perhaps matching TRBD2 (6 bases). Germline loops: CDR1 LNHNV, CDR2 YYDKDF (reference sequence). This CDR3 is built from 16 residues. V was shortened by 0 bases and J by 1 base, with 13 bases between the two germline ends. The CDR3 bases are TGTGCCACCAGCAGAGATCGGCTAGCGTCGTCCTACGAGCAGTACTTC. Translating it yields CATSRDRLASSYEQYF.

The chain links TRBV7-9 to TRBJ2-1, with D tentatively TRBD1 or TRBD2 (5 bases each). The CDR3 length is 13 residues. V was trimmed by 5 bases and J by 9 bases, leaving 14 bases between them. Germline-derived CDR1 and CDR2 are SEHNR and FQNEAQ (reference sequence). CDR3 nucleotide sequence: TGTGCCAGCAGCCGGGACGGCAGCGGTGAGCAGTTCTTC. Translated: CASSRDGSGEQFF.

CDR3: CAISANLYEQYF. CDR3 bases: TGTGCCATCAGTGCGAACCTCTACGAGCAGTACTTC. The genes are TRBV10-3 and TRBJ2-7, with unresolved D. Looked up from germline, CDR1 is ENHRY and CDR2 is SYGVKD. The CDR3 is made up of 12 amino acids. Deletions cut 4 bases from V and 3 bases from J, with 7 bases between.

The V call is TRBV5-4, the J call TRBJ2-6; no firm D call. Germline values: CDR1 SGHNT, CDR2 YYREEE (reference sequence). Trimming left V 0 bases short and J 0 bases short, with 7 bases between. The CDR3 length is 16 residues. The CDR3 DNA follows: TGTGCCAGCAGCTTGGGAAGTAGCTCTGGGGCCAACGTCCTGACTTTC. Translation: CASSLGSSSGANVLTF.

The chain couples TRBV7-2 to TRBJ2-1; 7 nucleotides align to TRBD1. Germline CDR1 and CDR2: SGHTA and FQGNSA. The CDR3 length is 16 residues. J lost 14 bases, V lost 2 bases, and 18 bases had no gene match. The CDR3 coding sequence is TGTGCCAGCAGCTTAATTCTGGCCAGGGCAGGGGGTGAAGAGTTCTTC. The encoded protein is CASSLILARAGGEEFF.